Below, 19 T cell receptor beta chains from the same sample are listed, as sequenced in a study of T-cell reconstitution after alpha-beta-depleted transplantation in children. Preparation of the TCRbeta library involved a method that used unique molecular identifiers. One entry per CDR3 protein, called by TCRdb with MiXCR from the PCR reads. The sample consists of about 980,000 distinct CDR3 sequences, roughly 29% of them appearing once. Specimen: PBMCs, mostly from graft donor cells, collected 360 days after TCRalphabeta/CD19-depleted stem cell transplant. These receptors all come from a boy under two years old who had a stem cell transplant for SCID, so the T cells may come from the graft donor.

This clonotype turned up a few times. The chain employs TRBV4-2 and TRBJ2-1; weak D call: TRBD2 (5 bases). V lost 7 bases and J 6 bases, leaving 7 bases between the germline ends. The CDR3 runs to 11 residues. Germline assignment: CDR1 LGHNA and CDR2 YNFKEQ. The CDR3 spells CASTEGNEQFF. DNA for the CDR3: TGTGCCAGCACTGAGGGCAATGAGCAGTTCTTC.

This clonotype was observed a few times. CDR3 in DNA: TGTGCCAGCAGCCTAGGGACACTGCCTGAGACCCAGTACTTC. As protein: CASSLGTLPETQYF. The chain carries TRBV9 and TRBJ2-5; TRBD1 is a possible D gene (6 bases). Germline V CDR1 and CDR2: SGDLS, YYNGEE. CDR3 length equals 14 residues. V dropped 4 bases and J dropped 5 bases, with 15 bases sitting between them. The full variable domain, with the rest looked up from reference TRBV9 and TRBJ2-5, is DSGVTQTPKHLITATGQRVTLRCSPRSGDLSVYWYQQSLDQGLQFLIQYYNGEERAKGNILERFSAQQFPDLHSELNLSSLELGDSALYFCASSLGTLPETQYFGPGTRLLVL.

The chain is built from TRBV6-1 and TRBJ1-5; weak D call: TRBD1 (6 bases). Germline V lookup: CDR1 MNHNS, CDR2 SASEGT. The CDR3 totals 13 residues. Trimming stripped 4 bases from V and 5 bases from J, with 9 bases between. The CDR3 bases are TGTGCCAGCAGTGCTGAGGGGGATCAGCCCCAGCATTTT. Translating gives CASSAEGDQPQHF.

This clonotype was counted between two and nine times. V usage is TRBV29-1 and J usage is TRBJ2-5; D possibly corresponds to TRBD1 (5 bases). V was pared by 8 bases and J by 5 bases, with 9 bases between. Per germline, CDR1 SQVTM and CDR2 ANQGSEA. This CDR3 contains 10 residues. The chain's CDR3 is CSTGAETQYF. For the CDR3, the DNA is TGCAGCACAGGTGCGGAGACCCAGTACTTC.

This clonotype showed up just a few times. The chain links TRBV6-2 or TRBV6-3 to TRBJ2-6; 10 bases are shared with TRBD1. CDR3 length: 18 residues. Germline V CDR1 and CDR2: MNHEY, SVGEGT. V was clipped by 2 bases and J by 4 bases; unmatched bases: 8. The CDR3 sequence: CASSYRVGQGKGANVLTF. The CDR3 bases are TGTGCCAGCAGTTACCGAGTGGGACAGGGGAAGGGGGCCAACGTCCTGACTTTC.

V gene TRBV6-5 combines with J gene TRBJ1-6; D gene unclear. Germline V gene sequence: CDR1 MNHEY, CDR2 SVGAGI. The CDR3 has 19 residues. Trimming removed 2 bases from V and 0 bases from J, with 17 bases in between. The CDR3 DNA is TGTGCCAGCAGTTACAGCCACGGCCCAAGGGACTCCTATAATTCACCCCTCCACTTT. Protein sequence: CASSYSHGPRDSYNSPLHF.

This chain uses TRBV20-1 with TRBJ1-1; D is perhaps TRBD1 (5 bases). Trimming took 5 bases from V and 6 from J, leaving 16 bases between them. CDR3 length: 13 residues. Germline V CDR1 and CDR2: DFQATT, SNEGSKA (reference sequence). The CDR3 protein is CSAEGARDPEAFF. CDR3 coding DNA: TGCAGTGCTGAGGGCGCCCGGGACCCTGAAGCTTTCTTT.

The chain recombines TRBV5-5 with TRBJ1-1; no reliable D call. There are 15 residues in the CDR3. Trimming removed 0 bases from V and 2 bases from J, with 11 bases in between. Germline loops: CDR1 SGHKS, CDR2 YYEKEE (reference sequence). This chain's CDR3 is CASSLVLRDNTEAFF. CDR3 nucleotides: TGTGCCAGCAGCTTGGTACTACGGGATAACACTGAAGCTTTCTTT.

The J gene is TRBJ1-2, the V gene TRBV7-8; 11 bases map to TRBD1. The CDR3 length is 15 residues. In germline, CDR1 is SGHVS, CDR2 FQNEAQ. V shed 5 bases, J shed 8 bases, and the junction held 10 bases outside the gene matches. This CDR3 is CASSTRGQGAGGYTF. The CDR3 nucleotides read TGTGCCAGCAGCACCCGAGGACAGGGGGCAGGGGGCTACACCTTC.

The chain carries TRBV18 and TRBJ2-5; D is perhaps TRBD1 (7 bases). Trimming stripped 1 base from V and 4 bases from J, with 10 bases between. The length of the CDR3 is 14 residues. The germline gives CDR1 KGHSH, CDR2 LQKENI. CDR3 sequence: CASSPQQGGETQYF. CDR3 bases: TGTGCCAGCTCACCACAGCAGGGGGGAGAGACCCAGTACTTC.

This clonotype was recorded a few times. The chain is built from TRBV28 and TRBJ1-3; TRBD1 might be the D (5 bases). CDR3 length: 16 amino acids. V dropped 6 bases and J dropped 0 bases, with 15 bases sitting between them. The germline V gene has CDR1 MDHEN and CDR2 SYDVKM. The CDR3 loop reads CASSLQVPHSGNTIYF. DNA for the CDR3: TGTGCCAGCAGCTTACAGGTCCCGCACTCTGGAAACACCATATATTTT.

In this sample, this clonotype turned up many times. The CDR3 here is CASSLPGQGAYEQYF. The CDR3 DNA follows: TGTGCCAGCAGTTTACCGGGACAGGGGGCTTACGAGCAGTACTTC. The chain recombines TRBV28 with TRBJ2-7; the match to TRBD1 covers 12 bases. The germline V gene encodes CDR1 MDHEN and CDR2 SYDVKM. V was pared by 2 bases and J by 4 bases, with 3 bases of the junction left unmatched. The CDR3 covers 15 residues.

A few counts support this clonotype. This chain joins TRBV27 and TRBJ2-1; D perhaps matches TRBD2 (7 bases). The CDR3 has 16 amino acids. In germline, CDR1 is MNHEY, CDR2 SMNVEV (reference sequence). V shed 1 base and J shed 2 bases, with 12 bases lying between them. This CDR3 reads CASSLFAGATYNEQFF. The CDR3 DNA is TGTGCCAGCAGTTTATTCGCGGGGGCCACCTACAATGAGCAGTTCTTC.

This clonotype was counted only a few times. The V gene is TRBV12-3 or TRBV12-4, the J gene TRBJ2-5, with no clear D. The CDR3 covers 15 residues. Trimming removed 7 bases from V and 4 bases from J, with 19 bases in between. The CDR3 sequence is CASKSRTGKGETQYF. CDR3 in DNA: TGTGCCAGCAAAAGCCGTACCGGCAAAGGAGAGACCCAGTACTTC.

This chain connects TRBV4-1 to TRBJ1-2, with D possibly TRBD1 on 6 matching bases. From germline, CDR1 is MGHRA and CDR2 YSYEKL. V dropped 3 bases and J dropped 3 bases, with 11 bases sitting between them. The length of the CDR3 is 14 residues. Written as DNA, the CDR3 is TGCGCCAGCAGCCACCCTGGGGGCTACTATGGCTACACCTTC. This codes for CASSHPGGYYGYTF.

The chain combines TRBV20-1 with TRBJ1-1; D might be TRBD1 (5 bases). The CDR3 spans 14 residues. Between the trimmed V and J ends, which lost 5 bases and 1 base, there was a span of 14 bases. The germline gives CDR1 DFQATT, CDR2 SNEGSKA (reference sequence). The CDR3 bases are TGCAGTGCTTCCTACGGGACGGGGAACACTGAAGCTTTCTTT. It encodes CSASYGTGNTEAFF.

This chain connects TRBV15 to TRBJ2-1, with TRBD2 identical over 11 bases. This CDR3 region has 16 residues. Germline assignment: CDR1 LNHNV and CDR2 YYDKDF (reference sequence). With V trimmed by 0 bases and J by 11 bases, 9 bases remained unmatched. CDR3 region: CATSRDSSGGPGQQFF. In nucleotides, the CDR3 is TGTGCCACCAGCAGAGACTCTAGCGGGGGGCCGGGCCAGCAGTTCTTC.

The J gene is TRBJ2-1, the V gene TRBV5-1; D ambiguous. Germline-derived CDR1 and CDR2 are SGHRS and YFSETQ. The CDR3 runs to 14 residues. Trimming removed 5 bases at V and 5 bases at J, with 14 bases between. This chain's CDR3 is CASSWVPGDNEQFF. The CDR3 nucleotides are TGCGCCAGCAGTTGGGTCCCGGGTGACAATGAGCAGTTCTTC.

This clonotype was counted a few times. J is TRBJ1-1 and V is TRBV11-2; D remains ambiguous. The germline V gene encodes CDR1 SGHAT and CDR2 FQNNGV. Trimming took 1 base from V and 3 from J, leaving 6 bases between them. The CDR3 is 13 amino acids. CDR3 nucleotides: TGTGCCAGCAGCTTAGGAGAGTACACTGAAGCTTTCTTT. Encoded protein: CASSLGEYTEAFF.